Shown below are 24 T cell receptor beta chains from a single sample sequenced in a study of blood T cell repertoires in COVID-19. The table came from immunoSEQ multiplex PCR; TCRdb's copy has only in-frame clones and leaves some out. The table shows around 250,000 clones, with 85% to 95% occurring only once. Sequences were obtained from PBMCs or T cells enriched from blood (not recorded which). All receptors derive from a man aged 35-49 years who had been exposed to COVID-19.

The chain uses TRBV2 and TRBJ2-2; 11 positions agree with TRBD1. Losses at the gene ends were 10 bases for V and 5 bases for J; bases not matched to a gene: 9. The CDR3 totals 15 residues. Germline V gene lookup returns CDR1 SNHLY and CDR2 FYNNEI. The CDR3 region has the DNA TGTGCCAACAGCCGGGGACAGGGGGTGACCGGGGAGCTGTTTTTT. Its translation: CANSRGQGVTGELFF.

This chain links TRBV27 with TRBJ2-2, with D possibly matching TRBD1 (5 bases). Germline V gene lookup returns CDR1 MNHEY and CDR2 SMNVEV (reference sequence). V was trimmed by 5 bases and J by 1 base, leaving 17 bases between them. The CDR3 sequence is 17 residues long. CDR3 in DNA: TGTGCCAGCAGTCCCAGGGCAAGACCCCTGAACACCGGGGAGCTGTTTTTT. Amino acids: CASSPRARPLNTGELFF.

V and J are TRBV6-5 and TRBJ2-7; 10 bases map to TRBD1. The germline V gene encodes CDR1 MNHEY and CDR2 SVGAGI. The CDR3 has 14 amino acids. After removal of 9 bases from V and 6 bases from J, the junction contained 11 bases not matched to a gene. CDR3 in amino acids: CASFGTGANFEQYF. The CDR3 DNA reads TGTGCCAGTTTTGGGACAGGGGCGAATTTCGAGCAGTACTTC.

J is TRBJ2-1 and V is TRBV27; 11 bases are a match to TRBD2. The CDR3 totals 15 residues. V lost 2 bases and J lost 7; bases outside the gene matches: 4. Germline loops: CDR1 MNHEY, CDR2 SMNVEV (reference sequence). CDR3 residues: CASSLGTSGTNEQFF. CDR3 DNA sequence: TGTGCCAGCAGTTTAGGGACTAGCGGCACGAATGAGCAGTTCTTC.

The CDR3 DNA reads as TGTGCCATCAGACGGGAAGGAGATTCACCCCTCCACTTT. It is translated as CAIRREGDSPLHF. The rearrangement joins TRBV10-3 to TRBJ1-6; D remains unclear. Trimming cost V 6 bases and J 8 bases, with 11 bases left between them. The CDR3 has 13 amino acids. CDR1 and CDR2 from the germline V gene are ENHRY and SYGVKD.

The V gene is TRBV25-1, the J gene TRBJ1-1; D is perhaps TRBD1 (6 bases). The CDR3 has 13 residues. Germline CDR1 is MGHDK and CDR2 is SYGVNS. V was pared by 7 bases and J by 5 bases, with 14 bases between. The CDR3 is CASNRDIGTEAFF. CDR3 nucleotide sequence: TGTGCCAGCAACCGGGACATTGGGACTGAAGCTTTCTTT.

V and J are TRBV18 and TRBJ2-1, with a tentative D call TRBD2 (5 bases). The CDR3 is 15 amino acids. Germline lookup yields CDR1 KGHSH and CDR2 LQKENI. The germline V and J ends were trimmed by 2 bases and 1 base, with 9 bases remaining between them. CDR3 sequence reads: CASSPKLASYNEQFF. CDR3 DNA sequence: TGTGCCAGCTCACCAAAGCTAGCTTCCTACAATGAGCAGTTCTTC.

The CDR3 sequence: CASSGSTGTYQETQYF. CDR3 DNA sequence: TGTGCCAGCAGCGGTTCGACAGGGACGTACCAAGAGACCCAGTACTTC. This chain links TRBV3-1 (or the pseudogene TRBV3-2) with TRBJ2-5; 7 positions agree with TRBD1. Per the germline V gene, CDR1 is LGHDT and CDR2 is YNNKEL (reference sequence). V was clipped by 5 bases and J by 0 bases; unmatched bases: 9. The CDR3 has 16 residues.

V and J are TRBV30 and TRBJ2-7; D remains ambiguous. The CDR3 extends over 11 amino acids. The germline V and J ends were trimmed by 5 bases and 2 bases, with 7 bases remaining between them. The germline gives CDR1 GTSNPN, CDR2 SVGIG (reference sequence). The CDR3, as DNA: TGTGCCTGGGCCCACACCTACGAGCAGTACTTC. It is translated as CAWAHTYEQYF.

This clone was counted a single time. Here the CDR3 DNA reads TGTGCCAGCAGTGGACAGCTTGGTCGGACCATATATTTT. Residues: CASSGQLGRTIYF. This chain joins TRBV3-1 (or the pseudogene TRBV3-2) and TRBJ1-3; D is perhaps TRBD1 (6 bases). Trimming took 6 bases from V and 10 from J, leaving 16 bases between them. The germline V gene has CDR1 LGHDT and CDR2 YNNKEL (reference sequence). This CDR3 contains 13 residues.

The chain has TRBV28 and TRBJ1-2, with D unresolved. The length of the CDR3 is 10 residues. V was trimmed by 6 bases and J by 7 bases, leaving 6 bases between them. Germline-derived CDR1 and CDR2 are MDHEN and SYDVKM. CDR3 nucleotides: TGTGCCAGCAGAGATAGTGGCTACACCTTC. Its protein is CASRDSGYTF.

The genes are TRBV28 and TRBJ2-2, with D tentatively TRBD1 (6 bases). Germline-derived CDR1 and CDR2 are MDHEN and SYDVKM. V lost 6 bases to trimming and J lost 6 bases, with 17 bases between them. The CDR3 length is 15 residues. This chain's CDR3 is CASSRPQGSAGELFF. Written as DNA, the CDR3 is TGTGCCAGCAGCCGACCACAGGGTTCGGCCGGGGAGCTGTTTTTT.

CDR3 residues: CAISTGALRTNEKLFF. The CDR3 nucleotides are TGTGCCATCAGCACAGGGGCCCTGCGAACTAATGAAAAACTGTTTTTT. The chain uses TRBV10-3 and TRBJ1-4; 7 bases fit TRBD1. Per germline, CDR1 ENHRY and CDR2 SYGVKD. This CDR3 spans 16 amino acids. V lost 6 bases, J lost 1 base, and 8 bases stayed unmatched.

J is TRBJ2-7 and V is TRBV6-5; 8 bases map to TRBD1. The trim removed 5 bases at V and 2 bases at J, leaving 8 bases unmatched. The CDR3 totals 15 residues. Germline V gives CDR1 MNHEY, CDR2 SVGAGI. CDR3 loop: CASSPSTGVAYEQYF. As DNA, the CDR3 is TGTGCCAGCAGTCCCTCGACAGGGGTAGCCTACGAGCAGTACTTC.

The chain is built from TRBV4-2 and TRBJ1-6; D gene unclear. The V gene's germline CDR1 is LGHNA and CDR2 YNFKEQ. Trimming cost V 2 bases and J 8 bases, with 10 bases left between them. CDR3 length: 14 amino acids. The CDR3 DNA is TGTGCCAGCAGCCAAAGGGAGGGAGATTCACCCCTCCACTTT. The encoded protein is CASSQREGDSPLHF.

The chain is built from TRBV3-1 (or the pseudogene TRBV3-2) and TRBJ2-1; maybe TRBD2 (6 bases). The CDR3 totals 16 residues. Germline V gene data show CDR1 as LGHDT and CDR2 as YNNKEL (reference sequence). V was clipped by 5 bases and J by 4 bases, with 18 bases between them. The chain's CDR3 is CASSDDSQRAYNEQFF. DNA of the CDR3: TGTGCCAGCAGCGACGACTCCCAGCGGGCTTACAATGAGCAGTTCTTC.

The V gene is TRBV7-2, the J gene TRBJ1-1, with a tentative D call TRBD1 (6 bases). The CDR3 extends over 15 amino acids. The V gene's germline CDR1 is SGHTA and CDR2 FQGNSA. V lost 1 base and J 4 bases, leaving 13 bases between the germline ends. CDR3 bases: TGTGCCAGCAGCTTAGAGGGGGGGGTCGCCACTGAAGCTTTCTTT. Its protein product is CASSLEGGVATEAFF.

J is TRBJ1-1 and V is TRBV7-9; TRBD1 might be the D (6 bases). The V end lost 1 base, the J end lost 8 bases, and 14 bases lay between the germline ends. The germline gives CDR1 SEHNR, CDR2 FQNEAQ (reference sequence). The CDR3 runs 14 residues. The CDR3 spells CASSLVGQGPEAFF. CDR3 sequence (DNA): TGTGCCAGCAGCTTAGTAGGGCAGGGGCCGGAAGCTTTCTTT. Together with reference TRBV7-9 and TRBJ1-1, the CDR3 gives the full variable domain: DTGVSQNPRHKITKRGQNVTFRCDPISEHNRLYWYRQTLGQGPEFLTYFQNEAQLEKSRLLSDRFSAERPKGSFSTLEIQRTEQGDSAMYLCASSLVGQGPEAFFGQGTRLTVV.

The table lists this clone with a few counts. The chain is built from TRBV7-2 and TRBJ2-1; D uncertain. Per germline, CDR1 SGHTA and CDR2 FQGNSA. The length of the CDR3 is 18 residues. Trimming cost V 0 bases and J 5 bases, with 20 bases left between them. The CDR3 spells CASSLARLLDAINNEQFF. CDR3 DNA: TGTGCCAGCAGCTTAGCGCGGTTGCTAGACGCTATAAACAATGAGCAGTTCTTC. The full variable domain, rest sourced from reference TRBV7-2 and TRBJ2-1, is GAGVSQSPSNKVTEKGKDVELRCDPISGHTALYWYRQSLGQGLEFLIYFQGNSAPDKSGLPSDRFSAERTGGSVSTLTIQRTQQEDSAVYLCASSLARLLDAINNEQFFGPGTRLTVL.

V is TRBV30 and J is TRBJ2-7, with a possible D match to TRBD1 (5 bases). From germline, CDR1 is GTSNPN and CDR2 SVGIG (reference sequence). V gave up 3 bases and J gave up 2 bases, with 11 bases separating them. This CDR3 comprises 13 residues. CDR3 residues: CAWRGDAPYEQYF. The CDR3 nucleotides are TGTGCCTGGAGAGGGGATGCCCCCTACGAGCAGTACTTC.

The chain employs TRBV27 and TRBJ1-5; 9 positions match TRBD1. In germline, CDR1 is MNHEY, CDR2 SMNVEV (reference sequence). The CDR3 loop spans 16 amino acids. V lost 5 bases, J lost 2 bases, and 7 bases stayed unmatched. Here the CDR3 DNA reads TGTGCCAGCAGTGCCAGGACAGGGGCGGGCAATCAGCCCCAGCATTTT. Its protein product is CASSARTGAGNQPQHF.

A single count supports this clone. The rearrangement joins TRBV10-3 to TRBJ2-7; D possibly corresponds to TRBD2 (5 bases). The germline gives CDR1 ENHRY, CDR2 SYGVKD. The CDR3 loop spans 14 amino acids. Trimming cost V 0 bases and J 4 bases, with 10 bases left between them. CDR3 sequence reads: CAISESRERYEQYF. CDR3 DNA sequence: TGTGCCATCAGTGAGTCGAGGGAGCGGTACGAGCAGTACTTC.

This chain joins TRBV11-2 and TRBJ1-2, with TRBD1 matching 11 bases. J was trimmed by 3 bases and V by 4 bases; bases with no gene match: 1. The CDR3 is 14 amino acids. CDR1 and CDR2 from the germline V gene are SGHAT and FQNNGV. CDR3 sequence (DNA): TGTGCCAGCAGCTGGGGACAGGGGGACTATGGCTACACCTTC. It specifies CASSWGQGDYGYTF.

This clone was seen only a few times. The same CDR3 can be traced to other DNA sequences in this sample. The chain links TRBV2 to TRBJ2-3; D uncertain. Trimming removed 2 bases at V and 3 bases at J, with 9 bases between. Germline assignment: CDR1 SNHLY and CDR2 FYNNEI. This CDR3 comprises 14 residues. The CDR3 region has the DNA TGTGCCAGCAGTGAATTGCTTCGGACAGATACGCAGTATTTT. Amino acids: CASSELLRTDTQYF.